One T cell receptor (beta chain) is described in this entry. This sample is part of a study of blood T cell repertoires in COVID-19. CDR3 size: 16 residues. Germline values: CDR1 SGDLS, CDR2 YYNGEE. V was clipped by 2 bases and J by 4 bases; unmatched bases: 1. Here immunoSEQ multiplex PCR was the method, and the copy in TCRdb shows in-frame clones only, minus some. This table has 33,000 or so clones, roughly 87% appearing once. The sample comprised peripheral blood. J is TRBJ2-2 and V is TRBV9; 14 bases are a match to TRBD2. This TCR was sampled from a man between 65 and 79 years old with active or convalescent COVID-19. The DNA for the CDR3 is TGTGCCAGCAGCGTGACTAGCGGGGGGGCCACCGGGGAGCTGTTTTTT. This sequence encodes CASSVTSGGATGELFF.